This T cell receptor beta chain was identified in a study of T cell responses to AZD1222 COVID-19 vaccine. Produced via immunoSEQ multiplex PCR; TCRdb's table is partial and in-frame only. Of about 180,000 clones listed, 70% to 90% were seen once; the top ten hold roughly 10%. General study points: Only 6 or 7 people who got AZD1222 tested seropositive at baseline. Spike-specific TCR breadth and depth were elevated following two AZD1222 doses. Donors were chiefly white British, with a greater number of females, and clonal diversity was perhaps underestimated.

A remark on this clone: Its antigen is undetermined.

The sample here was peripheral blood, taken 28 days after the second AZD1222 dose. The clonotype was recovered from an adult who received the AZD1222 COVID-19 vaccine.

CDR3 in amino acids: CASSQPRGGTSGANVLTF. Here the CDR3 DNA reads TGTGCCAGCAGTCAACCTCGTGGAGGGACTTCTGGGGCCAACGTCCTGACTTTC. The V and J genes are TRBV28 and TRBJ2-6; D may be TRBD2 (6 bases). Germline CDR1 reads MDHEN; CDR2 reads SYDVKM. The ends were cut back, 5 bases at V and 1 base at J, with 18 bases in the middle. The CDR3 extends over 18 amino acids.